What follows is one T cell receptor (beta chain) and its context. Its antigen is unknown. No qualities accompany the bases; no much larger clone lies one base away. Trimming at the junction amounts to 5 bases on V and 3 bases on J, and the germline ends lie 8 bases apart. The CDR3 starts with the cysteine, ends with the phenylalanine, and has 13 residues. Just CDR3 DNA is preserved here, 39 bases in frame from base 1. CDR1 is given as MGHRA and CDR2 as YSYEKL, both from the germline V gene. These data come from a study of neoadjuvant nivolumab and ipilimumab in lung cancer (dated by TCRdb to the early 2020s). For context, the study as a whole: In the NEOSTAR trial, nivolumab was administered intravenously at 3 mg/kg on days 1, 15 and 29, and the combination arm also received ipilimumab 1 mg/kg on day 1 only. Of the roughly 43 patients with operable NSCLC treated in the trial, approximately 23 were randomized to nivolumab monotherapy and approximately 20 to nivolumab plus ipilimumab. Seven patients had matched pretherapy and resected tumor pairs analyzed, with four treated with nivolumab and three with nivolumab plus ipilimumab. The study compared TCR repertoires in pretherapy (baseline) peripheral blood with TCR repertoires in tumors resected at surgery after neoadjuvant immune checkpoint blockade. The primary endpoint of the trial was the rate of major pathologic response (MPR) in the intention-to-treat population of each study arm. Broader findings and caveats from the paper: From pretherapy to surgery, increases in tumor T-cell richness and clonality were observed in three of three dual-therapy tumors but in only two of four nivolumab-treated tumors. No significant correlation was found between TCR clonality and pathologic tumor regression, and only one major-pathologic-response sample was available for the clonality analysis. Compared with tumor-adjacent uninvolved lung, resected tumors had greater TCR richness and clonality, and increases showed up in more of the dual-therapy-treated tumors. A small number of samples was subjected to TCR sequencing. Richness in tumors resected after neoadjuvant therapy showed a positive correlation with pretherapy blood TCR richness (Spearman R of about 0.82).

Explained via the paper, the time point label denotes: at surgical resection after neoadjuvant nivolumab +/- ipilimumab. The samples were taken from NEOSTAR, a phase 2 randomized trial in operable NSCLC that tested neoadjuvant nivolumab or nivolumab plus ipilimumab, followed by surgery. Libraries were made using the immunoSEQ multiplex PCR assay. Per the source publication's procedure: Repertoires were summarized by richness and clonality, and significantly expanded and contracted clones were identified between pre- and post-therapy samples. TCRdb re-hosts the immuneACCESS table, in-frame sequences only. Its copies lack some clones; in the studies checked, an unresolved V gene accounts for under half of them, and the cause for the rest is not known. That table furnishes V, J and clone size, whereas the DNA furnished D and trimming. A total of some 20,000 clones appear in this sample, 65% to 85% of them only once. The top ten clonotypes cover 9% of the sample.

This receptor was obtained from an adult with non-small cell lung cancer. Sequencing used tumor tissue, obtained after neoadjuvant nivolumab, alone or with ipilimumab, at or shortly before surgery. The rearrangement combines TRBV4-1 with TRBJ1-5; the D gene cannot be named for sure. The bases read TGCGCCAGCAGCTTACAAGACAATCAGCCCCAGCATTTT. It specifies CASSLQDNQPQHF.